One sample yielded the 30 T cell receptor beta chains listed below, sequenced in a study of T cell repertoires in cytomegalovirus infection. TCRdb independently ran MiXCR on the reads; one entry per CDR3 protein. The repertoire holds about 190,000 distinct CDR3 sequences, with 28% as singletons. The specimen was PBMCs. Every receptor here comes from a human donor in good health (CMV status not recorded). Some clones in this sample may be carry-over from other donors' samples.

The V call is TRBV14, the J call TRBJ1-1; 9 bases fit TRBD1. This CDR3 spans 14 amino acids. Germline-derived CDR1 and CDR2 are SGHDN and FVKESK. With 3 bases clipped from V and 4 bases from J, the junction kept 3 bases outside the gene matches. The CDR3 DNA is TGTGCCAGCAGCCACGGGACAGGGAGCACTGAAGCTTTCTTT. Translation: CASSHGTGSTEAFF.

This rearrangement joins TRBV7-9 to TRBJ1-6; 8 nucleotides agree with TRBD1. Germline V gene sequence: CDR1 SEHNR, CDR2 FQNEAQ (reference sequence). The V gene end was trimmed by 5 bases and the J gene end by 7 bases; junction bases not matched to a gene: 7. The CDR3 contains 15 residues. The CDR3 DNA reads as TGTGCCAGCAGCCCACTTGGACAGGGAAATTCACCCCTCCACTTT. Its translation is CASSPLGQGNSPLHF.

A remark on this clonotype: The germline gene is not matched at one end of the junction; a read error may be the cause. V and J are TRBV7-2 and TRBJ1-1; no firm D call. The CDR3 contains 14 residues. In germline, CDR1 is SGHTA, CDR2 FQGNSA. The CDR3 is CASSPRGSNTVAFF. The DNA for the CDR3 is TGTGCCAGCAGCCCGAGAGGATCGAACACTGTAGCTTTCTTT. Filled out from reference TRBV7-2 and TRBJ1-1, the complete variable domain reads GAGVSQSPSNKVTEKGKDVELRCDPISGHTALYWYRQSLGQGLEFLIYFQGNSAPDKSGLPSDRFSAERTGGSVSTLTIQRTQQEDSAVYLCASSPRGSNTVAFFGQGTRLTVV.

In its sample, this clonotype was seen many times. J is TRBJ2-2 and V is TRBV12-5, with D perhaps matching TRBD1 or TRBD2 (6 bases each). The CDR3 totals 14 residues. The V and J ends lost 7 bases and 5 bases respectively, with 14 bases between them. The germline V gene encodes CDR1 LGHNT and CDR2 FRNRAP. The CDR3 region is CASAKGGRTGELFF. In DNA form, the CDR3 reads TGTGCTAGTGCCAAAGGGGGGCGAACCGGGGAGCTGTTTTTT.

The genes are TRBV12-5 and TRBJ1-1; D gene uncertain. The CDR3 is 12 residues long. The germline V gene has CDR1 LGHNT and CDR2 FRNRAP. V was trimmed by 1 base and J by 6 bases, leaving 6 bases between them. The CDR3 is CASGLDGAEAFF. In nucleotides, the CDR3 is TGTGCTAGTGGTTTGGACGGAGCTGAAGCTTTCTTT.

This clonotype was picked up many times. This chain joins TRBV7-2 and TRBJ2-5; TRBD1 aligns across 7 bases. This CDR3 comprises 15 residues. V lost 2 bases, J lost 5 bases, and 8 bases stayed unmatched. Germline V gene data show CDR1 as SGHTA and CDR2 as FQGNSA. The DNA for the CDR3 is TGTGCCAGCAGCTTAAGGGACAGCTTTGGGGAGACCCAGTACTTC. Translated: CASSLRDSFGETQYF.

This chain's CDR3 is CASSLADSTEAFF. The CDR3, as DNA: TGTGCCAGCAGTTTAGCCGACAGCACTGAAGCTTTCTTT. V usage is TRBV12-3 or TRBV12-4 and J usage is TRBJ1-1, with a possible D match to TRBD1 (5 bases). The CDR3 runs 13 residues. Trimming took 0 bases from V and 4 from J, leaving 6 bases between them.

The genes are TRBV5-1 and TRBJ2-1, with TRBD2 matching 10 bases. The length of the CDR3 is 16 residues. Trimming removed 0 bases from V and 3 bases from J; junction bases left unmatched: 3. Germline CDR1 reads SGHRS; CDR2 reads YFSETQ. The CDR3 DNA follows: TGCGCCAGCAGCTTGGCCCCTAGCGGGGGCTACAATGAGCAGTTCTTC. Encoded protein: CASSLAPSGGYNEQFF.

This clonotype showed up just a few times. This chain links TRBV4-3 with TRBJ1-1; a weak D match, TRBD1 (5 bases). Trimming removed 0 bases at V and 4 bases at J, with 12 bases between. The germline V gene has CDR1 LGHNA and CDR2 YSLEER. This CDR3 is 15 amino acids long. The chain's CDR3 is CASSQEGNRSTEAFF. In DNA form, the CDR3 reads TGCGCCAGCAGCCAAGAAGGAAACAGGAGCACTGAAGCTTTCTTT.

This chain's CDR3 is CASSPPPLAGYGYTF. The CDR3 DNA reads TGTGCCAGCAGTCCCCCCCCACTTGCAGGCTATGGCTACACCTTC. V and J are TRBV6-6 and TRBJ1-2; D is ambiguous. Germline CDR1 reads MNHNY; CDR2 reads SVGAGI (reference sequence). The length of the CDR3 is 15 residues. V dropped 5 bases and J dropped 4 bases, with 17 bases sitting between them.

The genes are TRBV12-3 or TRBV12-4 and TRBJ1-1; D ambiguous. The CDR3 totals 12 residues. The V end was cut by 2 bases, the J end by 7 bases, with 8 bases between. The CDR3 DNA sequence: TGTGCCAGCAGTTTATTTGTCAGTGAAGCTTTCTTT. Protein sequence: CASSLFVSEAFF.

This clonotype was picked up a small number of times. The chain is built from TRBV11-1 and TRBJ2-1; unclear D gene. Germline V gene lookup returns CDR1 SGHAT and CDR2 FQDESV (reference sequence). This CDR3 has 13 amino acids. Trimming shortened V by 1 base and J by 9 bases, and 10 bases separated the two germline ends. The CDR3 DNA reads TGTGCCAGCAGCTTAGACTGGTCGGGTGAGCAGTTCTTC. Its translation is CASSLDWSGEQFF.

This clonotype was seen repeatedly, ten times or more. V usage is TRBV28 and J usage is TRBJ1-5; maybe TRBD1 (6 bases). The germline gives CDR1 MDHEN, CDR2 SYDVKM. The ends were cut back, 7 bases at V and 2 bases at J, with 24 bases in the middle. CDR3 length: 18 amino acids. This chain's CDR3 is CASNPDRWGDGGNQPQHF. The CDR3 bases are TGTGCCAGCAACCCTGACAGGTGGGGAGATGGAGGCAATCAGCCCCAGCATTTT.

This clonotype was picked up one time. The rearrangement joins TRBV29-1 to TRBJ1-1; weak D call: TRBD1 (5 bases). CDR1 is SQVTM, CDR2 ANQGSEA, per germline. The V end lost 4 bases, the J end lost 0 bases, and 15 bases lay between the germline ends. The CDR3 totals 15 residues. DNA of the CDR3: TGCAGCGTTGTCGACAGCGGGGCAGTGAACACTGAAGCTTTCTTT. This gives the protein CSVVDSGAVNTEAFF.

In its sample, this clonotype was seen a few times. The J gene is TRBJ1-2, the V gene TRBV11-2; D may be TRBD1 (6 bases). V lost 7 bases, J lost 7 bases, and 22 bases lay in between. This CDR3 is 15 amino acids long. The germline V gene has CDR1 SGHAT and CDR2 FQNNGV. In DNA form, the CDR3 reads TGTGCCAGCACCCTTACACAGGGATCGATTAGTGGCTACACCTTC. Its protein is CASTLTQGSISGYTF.

This clonotype was picked up many times. DNA of the CDR3: TGTGCCAGCAGCCCCCGACAGGGGCCCTACGAGCAGTACTTC. Translated, it gives CASSPRQGPYEQYF. The chain recombines TRBV7-6 with TRBJ2-7; 8 bases are shared with TRBD1. The CDR3 runs to 14 residues. The V and J ends lost 5 bases and 2 bases, in that order; junction bases with no gene match: 5. Per the germline V gene, CDR1 is SGHVS and CDR2 is FNYEAQ. The whole variable domain, remainder taken from reference TRBV7-6 and TRBJ2-7, is GAGVSQSPRYKVTKRGQDVALRCDPISGHVSLYWYRQALGQGPEFLTYFNYEAQQDKSGLPNDRFSAERPEGSISTLTIQRTEQRDSAMYRCASSPRQGPYEQYFGPGTRLTVT.

This clonotype was seen just once. A much larger clone differs from this one at a single base, so this may be a read error. The chain uses TRBV20-1 and TRBJ1-2; possible D gene TRBD1, 6 bases. The V end lost 3 bases, the J end lost 8 bases, and 22 bases lay between the germline ends. The germline gives CDR1 DFQATT, CDR2 SNEGSKA (reference sequence). CDR3 size: 15 residues. The CDR3 reads CSARLRDRPLTGYTF. The CDR3 DNA follows: TGCAGTGCTAGGCTCCGCGACAGGCCCCTTACAGGCTACACCTTC.

In this sample, this clonotype turned up many times. The rearrangement links TRBV12-3 or TRBV12-4 to TRBJ1-5; D possibly corresponds to TRBD1 (6 bases). V was trimmed by 0 bases and J by 11 bases, leaving 14 bases between them. The CDR3 totals 14 residues. CDR3 amino acids: CASSLAGGGRAQHF. CDR3 nucleotides: TGTGCCAGCAGTTTAGCGGGAGGGGGTCGAGCCCAGCATTTT.

The chain is built from TRBV20-1 and TRBJ2-3; 12 bases match TRBD2. CDR1 is DFQATT and CDR2 is SNEGSKA in the germline V gene (reference sequence). The CDR3 consists of 16 residues. Trimming at V came to 3 bases and at J to 2 bases, leaving 6 bases not matched to a gene. This chain's CDR3 is CSARPRTSGDTDTQYF. CDR3 coding DNA: TGCAGTGCTAGGCCCCGGACTAGCGGGGACACAGATACGCAGTATTTT.

The rearrangement uses TRBV7-4 and TRBJ1-5, with a tentative D call TRBD1 (5 bases). Germline loops: CDR1 SGHVT, CDR2 SQSDAQ. This CDR3 comprises 14 residues. V lost 3 bases and J 5 bases, leaving 11 bases between the germline ends. The CDR3 is CASSFDSWDQPQHF. The DNA for the CDR3 is TGTGCCAGCAGCTTCGACAGTTGGGATCAGCCCCAGCATTTT.

V gene TRBV9 combines with J gene TRBJ2-1, with 11 bases fitting TRBD1. The CDR3 is 20 amino acids. Per germline, CDR1 SGDLS and CDR2 YYNGEE. V shed 2 bases and J 0 bases; nucleotides not matched to a gene: 13. The CDR3 coding sequence is TGTGCCAGCAGCGTCTCACTCCTCCGGGACAGGGGGAGCTCCTACAATGAGCAGTTCTTC. Residues: CASSVSLLRDRGSSYNEQFF.

The chain carries TRBV7-9 and TRBJ1-1; TRBD1 matches at 7 bases. The junction had 4 bases not matched to a gene; V was cut back by 2 bases and J by 1 base. The CDR3 consists of 15 residues. The V gene's germline CDR1 is SEHNR and CDR2 FQNEAQ (reference sequence). CDR3 in DNA: TGTGCCAGCAGCTTATACGGGACAGAGAACACTGAAGCTTTCTTT. Its translation: CASSLYGTENTEAFF.

J is TRBJ1-6 and V is TRBV2; a weak D match, TRBD1 (6 bases). The germline V gene encodes CDR1 SNHLY and CDR2 FYNNEI. This CDR3 region has 17 residues. The V end was cut by 6 bases, the J end by 1 base, with 16 bases between. CDR3 nucleotide sequence: TGTGCCAGCAGACTTCAGGGGTCGGGGTCCTATAATTCACCCCTCCACTTT. Residues: CASRLQGSGSYNSPLHF.

This clonotype was found a few times. The chain joins TRBV7-3 to TRBJ2-3, with 7 bases that match TRBD1. J lost 4 bases, V lost 4 bases, and 11 bases had no gene match. CDR3 length equals 16 residues. The germline CDR1 and CDR2 sequences are SGHTA and FQGTGA. CDR3 nucleotide sequence: TGTGCCAGCAGCTCGCGACAGGGAGAGCAGGCAGATACGCAGTATTTT. It is translated as CASSSRQGEQADTQYF.

This clonotype was counted at least ten times. The chain is built from TRBV7-2 and TRBJ2-3; D gene uncertain. With 3 bases removed from V and 0 bases from J, the gap between germline ends came to 7 bases. Germline V gene lookup returns CDR1 SGHTA and CDR2 FQGNSA. The CDR3 is 14 amino acids. The CDR3 region is CASSLNPSTDTQYF. Written as DNA, the CDR3 is TGTGCCAGCAGCTTGAATCCGAGCACAGATACGCAGTATTTT.

As for this clonotype: A junction end diverges from the germline sequence, so it may reflect a read error. The chain employs TRBV7-7 and TRBJ2-7; 8 bases are a match to TRBD1. This CDR3 spans 13 amino acids. Germline values: CDR1 SSHAT, CDR2 FNYEAQ (reference sequence). The DNA of the CDR3 is TGTGCTAGCAGCTTACAGGGGGACAGCGAGCAGTACTTC. Amino acid sequence: CASSLQGDSEQYF.

This clonotype was seen many times. J is TRBJ1-2 and V is TRBV7-2; possible D gene TRBD1, 5 bases. CDR3 length equals 13 residues. Germline values: CDR1 SGHTA, CDR2 FQGNSA. Trimming removed 5 bases from V and 2 bases from J, with 9 bases in between. The DNA for the CDR3 is TGTGCCAGCAGCGAACAGGAGAACTATGGCTACACCTTC. Translation: CASSEQENYGYTF.

The chain employs TRBV7-6 and TRBJ2-2; D may correspond to TRBD1 or TRBD2 (5 bases each). This CDR3 contains 16 residues. The germline V gene encodes CDR1 SGHVS and CDR2 FNYEAQ. Trimming removed 0 bases at V and 3 bases at J, with 11 bases between. In DNA form, the CDR3 reads TGTGCCAGCAGCTTAGCCCCCCGAGGGGACACCGGGGAGCTGTTTTTT. Translated, it gives CASSLAPRGDTGELFF.

The chain uses TRBV20-1 and TRBJ2-3; D remains ambiguous. The length of the CDR3 is 11 residues. Germline V CDR1 and CDR2: DFQATT, SNEGSKA (reference sequence). V gave up 6 bases and J gave up 6 bases, with 10 bases separating them. As DNA, the CDR3 is TGCAGTGCCCCCAATATGGATACGCAGTATTTT. Translated, it gives CSAPNMDTQYF.

V is TRBV7-2 and J is TRBJ2-7; 9 positions match TRBD2. Germline loops: CDR1 SGHTA, CDR2 FQGNSA. V was pared by 3 bases and J by 5 bases, with 2 bases of the junction left unmatched. There are 13 residues in the CDR3. The DNA for the CDR3 is TGTGCCAGCAGCTTCGGACTAGCGAACGAGCAGTACTTC. Encoded protein: CASSFGLANEQYF.